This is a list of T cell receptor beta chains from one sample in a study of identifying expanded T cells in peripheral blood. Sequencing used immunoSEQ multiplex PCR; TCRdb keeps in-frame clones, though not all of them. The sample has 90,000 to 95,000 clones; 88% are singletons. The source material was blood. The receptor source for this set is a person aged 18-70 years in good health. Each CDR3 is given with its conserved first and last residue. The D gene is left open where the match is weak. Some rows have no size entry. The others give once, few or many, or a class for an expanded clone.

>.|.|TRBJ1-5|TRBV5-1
TGCGCCAGCAGCTTTGACGGGAGCAATCAGCCCCAGCATTTT
CASSFDGSNQPQHF
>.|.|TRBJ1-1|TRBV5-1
TGCGCCAGCAGACTACAGGACTCCAAGACTGAAGCTTTCTTT
CASRLQDSKTEAFF
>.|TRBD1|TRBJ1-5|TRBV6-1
TGTGCCAGCAGTGAATGGGGACAGCCTAATCAGCCCCAGCATTTT
CASSEWGQPNQPQHF
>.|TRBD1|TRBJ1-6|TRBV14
TGTGCCAGCAGCCACTTTCGGACAGGGTCTTCACCCCTCCACTTT
CASSHFRTGSSPLHF
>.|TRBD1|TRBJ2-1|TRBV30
TGTGCCTGGACGTTGACAGGGGGGACGGACAATGAGCAGTTCTTC
CAWTLTGGTDNEQFF
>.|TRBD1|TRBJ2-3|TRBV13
TGTGCCAGCAGCCTAAGTACAGGGGGCGTCGAGACAGATACGCAGTATTTT
CASSLSTGGVETDTQYF
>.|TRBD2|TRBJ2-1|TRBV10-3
TGTGCCATCAGAAGACTAGCGGATCACATTGAGCAGTTCTTC
CAIRRLADHIEQFF
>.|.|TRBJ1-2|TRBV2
TGTGCCAGCAGGGGATGGGAGGAACTCAACTATGGCTACACCTTC
CASRGWEELNYGYTF
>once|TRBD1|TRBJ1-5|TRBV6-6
TGTGCCAGCAGTCGTAGACAGGGGGGGAATCAGCCCCAGCATTTT
CASSRRQGGNQPQHF
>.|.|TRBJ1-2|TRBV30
TGTGCCTGGAGTATGACAGATTATGGCTACACCTTC
CAWSMTDYGYTF
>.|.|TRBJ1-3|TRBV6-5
TGTGCCAGCAGTTACTCTGGAAACTCTGGAAACACCATATATTTT
CASSYSGNSGNTIYF
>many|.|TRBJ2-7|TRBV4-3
TGCGCCAGCAGCCAAGGGTTGACAGGATCCTACGAGCAGTACTTC
CASSQGLTGSYEQYF
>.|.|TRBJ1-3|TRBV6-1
TGTGCCAGCACCTCGTGGGGGGACGGAAACACCATATATTTT
CASTSWGDGNTIYF
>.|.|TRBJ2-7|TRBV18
TGTGCCAGCTCACCAGTGAACTCCCACTACGAGCAGTACTTC
CASSPVNSHYEQYF
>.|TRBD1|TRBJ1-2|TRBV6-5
TGTGCCAGCAGTTTCCGGACAGGGCAAGGCAATGGCTACACCTTC
CASSFRTGQGNGYTF
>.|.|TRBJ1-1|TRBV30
TGTGCCTGGGAGGACAGTAACACTGAAGCTTTCTTT
CAWEDSNTEAFF
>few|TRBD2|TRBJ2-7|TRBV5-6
TGTGCCAGCAGCTTGAGACTAGCGGGGAAAACCTACGAGCAGTACTTC
CASSLRLAGKTYEQYF
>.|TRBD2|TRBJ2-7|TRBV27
TGTGCCAGCAGCTCGACTAGCGGGACCTACGAGCAGTACTTC
CASSSTSGTYEQYF
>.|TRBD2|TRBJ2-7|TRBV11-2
TGTGCCAGCAGCTTACCCCGGCTAGCGGGGTACGAGCAGTACTTC
CASSLPRLAGYEQYF
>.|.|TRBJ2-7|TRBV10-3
TGTGCCATCAGGCGGGACAGCGGGTTCTACGAGCAGTACTTC
CAIRRDSGFYEQYF